Below, 32 T cell receptor beta chains from the same sample are listed, as sequenced in a study of blood T cell repertoires in COVID-19. TCRdb's copy holds only in-frame clones and misses some; the assay was immunoSEQ multiplex PCR. In the table there are some 93,000 clones, roughly nine tenths of which are singletons. Sequencing input: peripheral blood. All receptors derive from a man aged 50-59 years with acute or convalescent COVID-19.

Turning to this clone: An end of the junction does not agree with germline; a read error may underlie this. The chain couples TRBV12-5 to TRBJ1-5, with TRBD1 matching over 12 bases. Per germline, CDR1 LGHNT and CDR2 FRNRAP. The CDR3 sequence is 16 residues long. The CDR3 protein is CASGLVLGTGGQGAKF. The CDR3 DNA sequence: TGTGCTAGTGGTTTGGTACTCGGAACGGGGGGACAGGGGGCCAAATTT.

The gene calls are TRBV7-2 and TRBJ2-7; 8 positions match TRBD1. This CDR3 has 16 residues. Trimming took 5 bases from V and 0 from J; bases not matched to a gene: 9. The germline gives CDR1 SGHTA, CDR2 FQGNSA. In DNA, the CDR3 is TGTGCCAGCAGCGAGGACAGGGCCACAAGCTCCTACGAGCAGTACTTC. It codes for CASSEDRATSSYEQYF.

This clone was found a few times. This sequence joins TRBV5-6 and TRBJ2-2, with D tentatively TRBD1 (5 bases). The CDR3 consists of 16 residues. Germline CDR1 SGHDT, CDR2 YYEEEE. Trimming removed 2 bases from V and 7 bases from J, with 18 bases in between. CDR3 protein: CASSFRRLSQGGELFF. In DNA, the CDR3 is TGTGCCAGCAGCTTTCGCCGACTTTCCCAGGGCGGGGAGCTGTTTTTT.

This clone was seen a few times. The V gene is TRBV29-1, the J gene TRBJ2-7; a weak D match, TRBD1 (6 bases). The CDR3 runs to 15 residues. Trimming shortened V by 6 bases and J by 2 bases, and 20 bases separated the two germline ends. Germline V gene sequence: CDR1 SQVTM, CDR2 ANQGSEA. The CDR3 sequence is CSVASGTSVTYEQYF. In DNA, the CDR3 is TGCAGCGTCGCGTCCGGGACATCAGTTACCTACGAGCAGTACTTC.

The chain uses TRBV29-1 and TRBJ1-1; 12 nucleotides agree with TRBD1. V dropped 7 bases and J dropped 4; count of bases not matched to a gene: 10. The CDR3 length is 15 residues. The germline gives CDR1 SQVTM, CDR2 ANQGSEA. CDR3 sequence (DNA): TGCAGCGGGGATGGGGACAGGGGGCAGGTCACTGAAGCTTTCTTT. Its translation is CSGDGDRGQVTEAFF.

V and J are TRBV6-2 or TRBV6-3 and TRBJ1-1; D possibly corresponds to TRBD1 (5 bases). The CDR3 has 14 amino acids. In germline, CDR1 is MNHEY, CDR2 SVGEGT. The V and J ends lost 5 bases and 0 bases respectively, with 10 bases between them. The CDR3 region is CASSAGGLNTEAFF. CDR3 nucleotide sequence: TGTGCCAGCAGTGCCGGGGGTCTGAACACTGAAGCTTTCTTT.

The chain recombines TRBV14 with TRBJ1-1; TRBD1 matches 7 bases. The CDR3 consists of 14 residues. The junction had 3 bases not matched to a gene; V was cut back by 2 bases and J by 3 bases. Germline CDR1 reads SGHDN; CDR2 reads FVKESK. The CDR3 loop reads CASSQRGQHTEAFF. The CDR3 DNA sequence: TGTGCCAGCAGCCAAAGGGGACAGCACACTGAAGCTTTCTTT.

The rearrangement joins TRBV21-1 to TRBJ2-1; the table's TRBD1 call for D was not verified on the DNA. TRBV21-1 is noted as a pseudogene. The CDR3 loop spans 15 amino acids. CDR3: CASSKDRAPYNEQFF. DNA for the CDR3: TGTGCCAGCAGCAAAGACAGGGCACCGTACAATGAGCAGTTCTTC.

The J gene is TRBJ2-5, the V gene TRBV5-6, with a tentative D call TRBD1 (6 bases). The V gene's germline CDR1 is SGHDT and CDR2 YYEEEE. The CDR3 runs to 14 residues. The ends were cut back, 2 bases at V and 2 bases at J, with 10 bases in the middle. CDR3 protein: CASSLQGPQETQYF. In nucleotides, the CDR3 is TGTGCCAGCAGCTTACAGGGCCCGCAAGAGACCCAGTACTTC. The full variable domain, in which reference TRBV5-6 and TRBJ2-5 provide the parts outside the CDR3, is DAGVTQSPTHLIKTRGQQVTLRCSPKSGHDTVSWYQQALGQGPQFIFQYYEEEERQRGNFPDRFSGHQFPNYSSELNVNALLLGDSALYLCASSLQGPQETQYFGPGTRLLVL.

V usage is TRBV27 and J usage is TRBJ1-2; a weak D match, TRBD1 (6 bases). The CDR3 runs to 16 residues. V was clipped by 3 bases and J by 4 bases, with 18 bases between them. Germline loops: CDR1 MNHEY, CDR2 SMNVEV (reference sequence). The CDR3 spells CASSFLSGGAGYGYTF. In nucleotides, the CDR3 is TGTGCCAGCAGTTTCCTCTCGGGGGGGGCGGGCTATGGCTACACCTTC.

V and J are TRBV10-1 and TRBJ1-1; D might be TRBD1 (5 bases). Trimming pared 3 bases from V and 0 bases from J, leaving 17 bases between. The CDR3 runs 17 residues. Germline V gene lookup returns CDR1 WNHNN and CDR2 SYGVQD (reference sequence). This CDR3 is CASSDRAFPPLNTEAFF. The DNA for the CDR3 is TGCGCCAGCAGTGACAGGGCCTTTCCTCCCTTGAACACTGAAGCTTTCTTT.

This chain uses TRBV10-3 with TRBJ2-7, with 16 positions matching TRBD2. Germline values: CDR1 ENHRY, CDR2 SYGVKD. With V trimmed by 3 bases and J by 6 bases, 14 bases remained unmatched. This CDR3 is built from 19 residues. DNA for the CDR3: TGTGCCATCAGTGATTATGGGACTAGCGGGAGGGCCTCGATGGGCGAGCAGTACTTC. As protein: CAISDYGTSGRASMGEQYF.

The chain is built from TRBV19 and TRBJ2-7; no clear D. Trimming cost V 2 bases and J 3 bases, with 8 bases left between them. The V gene's germline CDR1 is LNHDA and CDR2 SQIVND (reference sequence). The CDR3 has 13 residues. CDR3 nucleotide sequence: TGTGCCAGTAGTATACAGGCCAGCTACGAGCAGTACTTC. Its translation is CASSIQASYEQYF.

The chain links TRBV3-1 (or the pseudogene TRBV3-2) to TRBJ2-1, with a weak D call TRBD2 (6 bases). V lost 1 base and J lost 11, with 12 bases in between. From germline, CDR1 is LGHDT and CDR2 YNNKEL (reference sequence). The length of the CDR3 is 13 residues. In nucleotides, the CDR3 is TGTGCCAGCAGCCAAGGGGGGACTCCTAAGCAGTTCTTC. It codes for CASSQGGTPKQFF.

V is TRBV30 and J is TRBJ1-2; D may be TRBD1 (5 bases). This CDR3 has 12 amino acids. The V end was cut by 3 bases, the J end by 7 bases, with 12 bases between. Germline V lookup: CDR1 GTSNPN, CDR2 SVGIG (reference sequence). The CDR3 nucleotides are TGTGCCTGGAGGCTAGGGGTGGGTGGCTACACCTTC. Protein sequence: CAWRLGVGGYTF.

The chain recombines TRBV3-1 (or the pseudogene TRBV3-2) with TRBJ2-3, with TRBD2 matching over 11 bases. V shed 0 bases, J shed 0 bases, and the junction held 11 bases outside the gene matches. This CDR3 has 20 amino acids. Germline V gene sequence: CDR1 LGHDT, CDR2 YNNKEL (reference sequence). Written as DNA, the CDR3 is TGTGCCAGCAGCCAAGATCCCCGGGGACTAGCGGTTACTAGCACAGATACGCAGTATTTT. It yields the protein CASSQDPRGLAVTSTDTQYF.

This chain uses TRBV12-3 or TRBV12-4 with TRBJ2-1, with D tentatively TRBD2 (6 bases). The CDR3 extends over 12 amino acids. V dropped 2 bases and J dropped 10 bases, with 9 bases sitting between them. CDR3 nucleotide sequence: TGTGCCAGCAGTTTAACGGCGGGGGAGCAGTTCTTC. This encodes CASSLTAGEQFF.

The CDR3: CASSPLAAANTGELFF. DNA of the CDR3: TGTGCCAGCTCACCACTCGCGGCCGCGAACACCGGGGAGCTGTTTTTT. The chain is built from TRBV18 and TRBJ2-2; D unclear. The CDR3 spans 16 residues. Deletions cut 1 base from V and 0 bases from J, with 9 bases between. CDR1 and CDR2 from the germline V gene are KGHSH and LQKENI.

The DNA of the CDR3 is TGCGCCAGCAGCCAAGAAGGGGGAGGGGCAGAGACCCAGTACTTC. Translation: CASSQEGGGAETQYF. This chain joins TRBV4-1 and TRBJ2-5, with D maybe TRBD2 (7 bases). The CDR3 runs 15 residues. Germline loops: CDR1 MGHRA, CDR2 YSYEKL. V was pared by 0 bases and J by 4 bases, with 12 bases between.

The rearrangement uses TRBV6-5 and TRBJ1-6, with TRBD1 matching 7 bases. V dropped 6 bases and J dropped 7; count of bases not matched to a gene: 9. This CDR3 is built from 15 residues. Germline V lookup: CDR1 MNHEY, CDR2 SVGAGI. CDR3 in DNA: TGTGCCAGCAGCTTCCAACAGGGGTACAATTCACCCCTCCACTTT. This encodes CASSFQQGYNSPLHF.

The chain recombines TRBV29-1 with TRBJ1-1; a possible D gene is TRBD1 (5 bases). The ends were cut back, 4 bases at V and 4 bases at J, with 7 bases in the middle. Per germline, CDR1 SQVTM and CDR2 ANQGSEA. The CDR3 covers 11 residues. CDR3 nucleotides: TGCAGCGTTGGGACACCCACTGAAGCTTTCTTT. Its translation is CSVGTPTEAFF.

The chain recombines TRBV11-2 with TRBJ2-1; 12 positions agree with TRBD2. CDR3 length: 17 amino acids. V was clipped by 5 bases and J by 9 bases; unmatched bases: 14. CDR1 and CDR2 (germline): SGHAT, FQNNGV. Written as DNA, the CDR3 is TGTGCCAGCAGCACCCCGACTAGCGGGAGAGCAGGCGGTGAGCAGTTCTTC. It is translated as CASSTPTSGRAGGEQFF. The full variable domain, with the rest looked up from reference TRBV11-2 and TRBJ2-1, is EAGVAQSPRYKIIEKRQSVAFWCNPISGHATLYWYQQILGQGPKLLIQFQNNGVVDDSQLPKDRFSAERLKGVDSTLKIQPAKLEDSAVYLCASSTPTSGRAGGEQFFGPGTRLTVL.

V usage is TRBV6-1 and J usage is TRBJ2-3; D ambiguous. The germline V gene has CDR1 MNHNS and CDR2 SASEGT. The CDR3 sequence is 14 residues long. V was cut by 3 bases and J by 3 bases, with 10 bases left in between. As DNA, the CDR3 is TGTGCCAGCAGTGAGGCCAGGAAGACAGATACGCAGTATTTT. The encoded protein is CASSEARKTDTQYF.

The chain links TRBV11-2 to TRBJ1-1; unclear D gene. Germline values: CDR1 SGHAT, CDR2 FQNNGV. This CDR3 is built from 12 residues. V gave up 2 bases and J gave up 3 bases, with 4 bases separating them. CDR3 nucleotide sequence: TGTGCCAGCAGCTTATCAGACACTGAAGCTTTCTTT. Its translation: CASSLSDTEAFF.

This clone was detected only a few times. The gene calls are TRBV18 and TRBJ2-7; the match to TRBD1 covers 8 bases. Looked up from germline, CDR1 is KGHSH and CDR2 is LQKENI. The CDR3 runs 12 residues. Germline trimming cut 3 bases from V and 5 bases from J; bases unmatched to any gene: 0. The CDR3 bases are TGTGCCAGCTCACCGACAGGGGACGAGCAGTACTTC. Translating gives CASSPTGDEQYF.

In its sample, this clone was seen once. This chain uses TRBV2 with TRBJ2-2, with 7 bases that match TRBD1. Germline V lookup: CDR1 SNHLY, CDR2 FYNNEI. V shed 8 bases and J 1 base; nucleotides not matched to a gene: 7. The CDR3 loop spans 15 amino acids. The CDR3 DNA follows: TGTGCCAGCGGAAGACAGGGACGGAACACCGGGGAGCTGTTTTTT. It yields the protein CASGRQGRNTGELFF.

The rearrangement joins TRBV4-1 to TRBJ1-4; TRBD1 is a possible D gene (5 bases). V was shortened by 1 base and J by 0 bases, with 15 bases between the two germline ends. Per the germline V gene, CDR1 is MGHRA and CDR2 is YSYEKL. There are 18 residues in the CDR3. CDR3 protein: CASSQGSQKTATNEKLFF. DNA of the CDR3: TGCGCCAGCAGCCAAGGGTCCCAGAAGACAGCAACTAATGAAAAACTGTTTTTT.

The chain is built from TRBV28 and TRBJ1-5; D is uncertain. In germline, CDR1 is MDHEN, CDR2 SYDVKM. Trimming took 2 bases from V and 7 from J, leaving 21 bases between them. CDR3 length: 17 amino acids. CDR3 nucleotides: TGTGCCAGCAGTTTAACCGGGCCGGACCCCTCGGGACAGCCCCAGCATTTT. Translated: CASSLTGPDPSGQPQHF.

A single count supports this clone. The V call is TRBV11-2, the J call TRBJ1-4; D might be TRBD1 (6 bases). The CDR3 is 14 amino acids. CDR1 is SGHAT, CDR2 FQNNGV, per germline. Trimming cost V 5 bases and J 7 bases, with 14 bases left between them. The CDR3 spells CASSPTGLGEKLFF. The CDR3 DNA is TGTGCCAGCAGCCCCACAGGGTTGGGTGAAAAACTGTTTTTT. The whole variable domain, remainder taken from reference TRBV11-2 and TRBJ1-4, is EAGVAQSPRYKIIEKRQSVAFWCNPISGHATLYWYQQILGQGPKLLIQFQNNGVVDDSQLPKDRFSAERLKGVDSTLKIQPAKLEDSAVYLCASSPTGLGEKLFFGSGTQLSVL.

The chain has TRBV6-5 and TRBJ2-7, with 7 nucleotides matching TRBD1. The ends lost 2 bases at V and 2 bases at J; junction bases unmatched: 6. CDR1 is MNHEY, CDR2 SVGAGI, per germline. CDR3 length: 15 amino acids. In DNA, the CDR3 is TGTGCCAGCAGTTACACTACAGGGACAGCCTACGAGCAGTACTTC. This encodes CASSYTTGTAYEQYF.

The chain recombines TRBV11-1 with TRBJ2-7, with unresolved D. The length of the CDR3 is 16 residues. Germline assignment: CDR1 SGHAT and CDR2 FQDESV (reference sequence). V lost 1 base to trimming and J lost 2 bases, with 15 bases between them. CDR3 sequence (DNA): TGTGCCAGCAGCTTAGATTCCAGCGTTCGAACCTACGAGCAGTACTTC. Translation gives CASSLDSSVRTYEQYF.

This clone was seen just once. The gene calls are TRBV27 and TRBJ2-1; 9 bases match TRBD2. J gave up 5 bases and V 1 base, and 3 bases lay outside the gene matches. This CDR3 has 15 residues. In germline, CDR1 is MNHEY, CDR2 SMNVEV (reference sequence). CDR3 in DNA: TGTGCCAGCAGTTTATGGGCTAGCGGGGACAATGAGCAGTTCTTC. Its translation: CASSLWASGDNEQFF.